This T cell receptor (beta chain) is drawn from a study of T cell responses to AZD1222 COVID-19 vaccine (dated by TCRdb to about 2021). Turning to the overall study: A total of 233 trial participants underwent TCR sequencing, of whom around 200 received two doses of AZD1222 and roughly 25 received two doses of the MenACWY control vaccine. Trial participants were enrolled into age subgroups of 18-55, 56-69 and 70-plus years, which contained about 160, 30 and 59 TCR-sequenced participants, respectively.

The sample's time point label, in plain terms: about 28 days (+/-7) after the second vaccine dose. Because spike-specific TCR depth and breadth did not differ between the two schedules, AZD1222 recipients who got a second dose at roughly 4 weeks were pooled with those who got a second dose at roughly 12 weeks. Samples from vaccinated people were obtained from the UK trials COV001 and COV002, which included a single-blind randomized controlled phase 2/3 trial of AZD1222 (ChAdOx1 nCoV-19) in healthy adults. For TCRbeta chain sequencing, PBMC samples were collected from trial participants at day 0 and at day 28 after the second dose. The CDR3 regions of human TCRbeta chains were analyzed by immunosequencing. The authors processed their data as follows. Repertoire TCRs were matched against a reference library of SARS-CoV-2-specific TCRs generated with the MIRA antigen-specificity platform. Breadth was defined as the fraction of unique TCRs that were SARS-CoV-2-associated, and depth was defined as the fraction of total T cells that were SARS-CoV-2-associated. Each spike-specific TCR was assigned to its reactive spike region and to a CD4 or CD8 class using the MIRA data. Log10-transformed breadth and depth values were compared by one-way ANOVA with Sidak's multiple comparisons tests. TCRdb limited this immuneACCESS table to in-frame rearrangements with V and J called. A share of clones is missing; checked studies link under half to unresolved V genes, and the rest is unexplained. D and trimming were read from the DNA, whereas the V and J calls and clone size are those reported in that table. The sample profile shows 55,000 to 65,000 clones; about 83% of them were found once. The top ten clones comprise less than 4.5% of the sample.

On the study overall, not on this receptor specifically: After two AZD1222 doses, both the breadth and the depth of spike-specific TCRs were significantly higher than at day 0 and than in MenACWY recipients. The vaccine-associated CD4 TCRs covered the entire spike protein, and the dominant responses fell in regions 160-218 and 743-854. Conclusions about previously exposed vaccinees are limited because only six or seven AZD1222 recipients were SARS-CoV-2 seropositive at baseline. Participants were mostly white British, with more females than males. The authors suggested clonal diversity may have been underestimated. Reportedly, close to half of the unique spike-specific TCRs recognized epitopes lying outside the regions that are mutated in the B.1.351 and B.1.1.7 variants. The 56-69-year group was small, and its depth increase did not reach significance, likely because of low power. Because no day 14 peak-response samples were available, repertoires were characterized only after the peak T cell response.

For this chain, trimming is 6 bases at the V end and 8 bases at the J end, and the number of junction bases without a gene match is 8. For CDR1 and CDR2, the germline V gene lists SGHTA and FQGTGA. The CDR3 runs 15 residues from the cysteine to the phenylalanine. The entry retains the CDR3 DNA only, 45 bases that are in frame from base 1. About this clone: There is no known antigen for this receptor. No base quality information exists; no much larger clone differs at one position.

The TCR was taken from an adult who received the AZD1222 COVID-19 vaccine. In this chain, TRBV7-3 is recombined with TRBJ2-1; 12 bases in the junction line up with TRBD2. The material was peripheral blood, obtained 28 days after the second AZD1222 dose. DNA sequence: TGTGCCAGCAGTTCGCCTAGCGGGGGGGCCGATGAGCAGTTCTTC. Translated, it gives CASSSPSGGADEQFF.